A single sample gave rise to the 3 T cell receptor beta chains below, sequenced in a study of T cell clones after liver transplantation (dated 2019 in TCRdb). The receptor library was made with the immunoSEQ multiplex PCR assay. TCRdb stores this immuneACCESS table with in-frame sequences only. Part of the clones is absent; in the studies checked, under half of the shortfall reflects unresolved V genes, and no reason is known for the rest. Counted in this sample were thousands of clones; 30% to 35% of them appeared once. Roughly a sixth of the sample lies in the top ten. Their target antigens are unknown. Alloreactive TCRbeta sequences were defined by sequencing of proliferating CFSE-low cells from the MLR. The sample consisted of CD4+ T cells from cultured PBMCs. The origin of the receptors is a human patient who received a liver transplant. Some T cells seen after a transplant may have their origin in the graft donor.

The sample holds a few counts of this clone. CDR3 region: CASSVTGGATEAFF. For the CDR3, the DNA is TGTGCCAGCAGTGTGACAGGGGGCGCGACTGAAGCTTTCTTT. This rearrangement joins TRBV6-6 to TRBJ1-1; the match to TRBD1 covers 10 bases. The V gene end was trimmed by 5 bases and the J gene end by 5 bases; junction bases not matched to a gene: 5. The germline V gene encodes CDR1 MNHNY and CDR2 SVGAGI (reference sequence). This CDR3 comprises 14 residues.

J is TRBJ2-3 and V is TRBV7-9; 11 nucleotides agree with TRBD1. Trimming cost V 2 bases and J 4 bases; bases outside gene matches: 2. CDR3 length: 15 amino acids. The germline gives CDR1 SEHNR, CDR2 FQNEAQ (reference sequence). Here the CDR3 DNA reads TGTGCCAGCAGCTTAATGGGACAGGGGGCAGATACGCAGTATTTT. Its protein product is CASSLMGQGADTQYF.

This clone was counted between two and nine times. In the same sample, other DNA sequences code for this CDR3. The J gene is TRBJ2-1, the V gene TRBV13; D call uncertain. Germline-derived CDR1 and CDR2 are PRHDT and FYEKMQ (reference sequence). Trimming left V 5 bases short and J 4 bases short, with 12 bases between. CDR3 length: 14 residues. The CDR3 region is CASSRGRPYNEQFF. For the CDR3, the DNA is TGTGCCAGCAGCCGCGGCAGACCATACAATGAGCAGTTCTTC.